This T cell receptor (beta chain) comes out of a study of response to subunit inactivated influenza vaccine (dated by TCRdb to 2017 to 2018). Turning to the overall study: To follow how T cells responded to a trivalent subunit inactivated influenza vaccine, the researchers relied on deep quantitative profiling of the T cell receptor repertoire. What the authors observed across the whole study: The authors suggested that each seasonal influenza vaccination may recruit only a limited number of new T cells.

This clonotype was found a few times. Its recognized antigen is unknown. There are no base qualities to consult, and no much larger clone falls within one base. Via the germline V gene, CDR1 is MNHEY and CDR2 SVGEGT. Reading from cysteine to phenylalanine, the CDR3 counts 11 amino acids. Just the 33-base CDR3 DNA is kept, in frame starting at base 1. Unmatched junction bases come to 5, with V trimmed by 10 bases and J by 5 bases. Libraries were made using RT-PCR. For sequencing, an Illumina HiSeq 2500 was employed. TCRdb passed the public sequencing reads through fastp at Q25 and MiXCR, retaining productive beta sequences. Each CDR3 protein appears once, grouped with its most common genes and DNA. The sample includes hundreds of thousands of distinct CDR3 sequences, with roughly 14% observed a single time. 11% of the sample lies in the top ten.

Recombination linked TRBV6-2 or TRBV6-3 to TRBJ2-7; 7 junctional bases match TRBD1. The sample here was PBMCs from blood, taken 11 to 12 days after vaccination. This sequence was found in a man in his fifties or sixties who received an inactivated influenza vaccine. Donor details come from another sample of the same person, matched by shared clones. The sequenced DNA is TGTGCCACGGGACAGTCGAACGAGCAGTACTTC. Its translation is CATGQSNEQYF.